This TCR beta chain was obtained from a study of cytomegalovirus exposure and HLA in healthy donors. This clone was found a few times. Germline-derived CDR1 and CDR2 are GTSNPN and SVGIG (reference sequence). The ends were cut back, 1 base at V and 0 bases at J, with 4 bases in the middle. This CDR3 comprises 13 residues. This PCR relied on a set of 60 Vbeta primers and 13 Jbeta primers. Here immunoSEQ multiplex PCR was the method, and the copy in TCRdb shows in-frame clones only, minus some. Of under 200,000 clones in the sample, roughly four fifths were seen once. This receptor was taken from a man between 50 and 59 years old in good health and CMV-seropositive. The sample consisted of PBMCs. The chain combines TRBV30 with TRBJ1-3; D is ambiguous. The CDR3, as DNA: TGTGCCTGGAGTGGCGGCTCTGGAAACACCATATATTTT. It specifies CAWSGGSGNTIYF.